A single sample is the source of the 25 T cell receptor beta chains below, sequenced in a study of PD-L1 blockade in urothelial cancer. The table came from immunoSEQ multiplex PCR; TCRdb's copy has only in-frame clones and leaves some out. Among about 29,000 clones listed, 84% were seen once. The time point denotes: peripheral blood 6 weeks after treatment start. The starting material was PBMCs, obtained around atezolizumab (anti-PD-L1) treatment. Receptor source: a man between 65 and 85 years old with urothelial cancer.

The chain recombines TRBV19 with TRBJ2-7, with 12 bases aligning to TRBD2. This CDR3 spans 16 amino acids. The ends lost 1 base at V and 3 bases at J; junction bases unmatched: 4. Looked up from germline, CDR1 is LNHDA and CDR2 is SQIVND (reference sequence). The CDR3 spells CASSIGLAGVGYEQYF. The CDR3, as DNA: TGTGCCAGTAGTATAGGACTAGCGGGAGTGGGCTACGAGCAGTACTTC.

This clone was counted once. This chain connects TRBV14 to TRBJ2-5, with 8 positions matching TRBD2. Per germline, CDR1 SGHDN and CDR2 FVKESK. J lost 2 bases, V lost 4 bases, and 6 bases had no gene match. The length of the CDR3 is 15 residues. Written as DNA, the CDR3 is TGTGCCAGCAGCCGCTTACTAGCGGCTCAAGAGACCCAGTACTTC. Translating it yields CASSRLLAAQETQYF.

This clone was detected only once. The rearrangement links TRBV28 to TRBJ2-4, with 10 bases that match TRBD2. With 8 bases clipped from V and 5 bases from J, the junction kept 0 bases outside the gene matches. The CDR3 extends over 12 amino acids. Germline V CDR1 and CDR2: MDHEN, SYDVKM. This chain's CDR3 is CASGTSENIQYF. The CDR3 DNA is TGTGCCAGCGGGACTAGCGAAAACATTCAGTACTTC.

V gene TRBV7-9 combines with J gene TRBJ2-7; D may be TRBD1 (5 bases). The V gene's germline CDR1 is SEHNR and CDR2 FQNEAQ (reference sequence). The V end lost 5 bases, the J end lost 4 bases, and 15 bases lay between the germline ends. The CDR3 extends over 14 amino acids. The CDR3 reads CASSPQGATYEQYF. The CDR3 DNA sequence: TGTGCCAGCAGCCCCCAGGGTGCGACGTACGAGCAGTACTTC.

Concerning this clone: A junction boundary mismatches the germline segment, possibly from a read error. The rearrangement links TRBV3-1 (or the pseudogene TRBV3-2) to TRBJ2-7; D call uncertain. The CDR3 contains 8 residues. CDR1 is LGHDT and CDR2 is YNNKEL in the germline V gene (reference sequence). CDR3 bases: TGTGCCAGCAGCCAAGGGCTCTTC. Encoded protein: CASSQGLF.

This chain connects TRBV5-4 to TRBJ1-4, with D unresolved. This CDR3 is 16 amino acids long. CDR1 is SGHNT, CDR2 YYREEE, per germline (reference sequence). V was trimmed by 4 bases and J by 3 bases, leaving 16 bases between them. The CDR3 DNA reads TGTGCCAGCAGCCCGGAGCCCCCGCGGGCTAATGAAAAACTGTTTTTT. Translated: CASSPEPPRANEKLFF.

J is TRBJ2-4 and V is TRBV6-1, with D possibly matching TRBD2 (6 bases). The ends were cut back, 6 bases at V and 1 base at J, with 10 bases in the middle. The CDR3 is made up of 14 amino acids. Germline V gene sequence: CDR1 MNHNS, CDR2 SASEGT. CDR3 protein: CASSPGTAKNIQYF. The CDR3, as DNA: TGTGCCAGCAGCCCCGGGACTGCCAAAAACATTCAGTACTTC.

CDR3 in amino acids: CASSYSIQGSVKQYF. CDR3 coding DNA: TGTGCCAGCAGTTACTCGATACAGGGTTCGGTCAAGCAGTACTTC. The rearrangement uses TRBV6-5 and TRBJ2-7; D may be TRBD1 (6 bases). V was pared by 0 bases and J by 8 bases, with 17 bases between. This CDR3 contains 15 residues. Germline CDR1 reads MNHEY; CDR2 reads SVGAGI.

The CDR3 nucleotides read TGTGCCAGCAGCCAAGATAGGGGGGGGCCGGGGAATGAGCAGTTCTTC. Residues: CASSQDRGGPGNEQFF. The chain couples TRBV4-2 to TRBJ2-1, with D possibly TRBD2 on 7 matching bases. CDR3 length: 16 residues. Trimming stripped 0 bases from V and 7 bases from J, with 16 bases between. The germline CDR1 and CDR2 sequences are LGHNA and YNFKEQ.

V is TRBV7-3 and J is TRBJ2-3, with D unclear. From germline, CDR1 is SGHTA and CDR2 FQGTGA. This CDR3 has 16 residues. Deletions cut 2 bases from V and 7 bases from J, with 19 bases between. The CDR3 loop is CASSLEPSAVFNTQYF. In nucleotides, the CDR3 is TGTGCCAGCAGCTTAGAACCTAGTGCCGTTTTTAATACGCAGTATTTT.

The chain couples TRBV5-1 to TRBJ2-5, with a weak D call TRBD2 (6 bases). V was shortened by 3 bases and J by 4 bases, with 13 bases between the two germline ends. Per the germline V gene, CDR1 is SGHRS and CDR2 is YFSETQ. The CDR3 runs to 14 residues. CDR3 amino acids: CASSSGEGVETQYF. Here the CDR3 DNA reads TGCGCCAGCAGCTCGGGGGAAGGGGTAGAGACCCAGTACTTC.

The chain joins TRBV13 to TRBJ2-1; 10 bases are shared with TRBD2. V dropped 2 bases and J dropped 0; count of bases not matched to a gene: 7. The CDR3 extends over 18 amino acids. Looked up from germline, CDR1 is PRHDT and CDR2 is FYEKMQ (reference sequence). CDR3 sequence (DNA): TGTGCCAGCAGCTTACTAGCGGGGGCCTCGAGCTCCTACAATGAGCAGTTCTTC. This translates into CASSLLAGASSSYNEQFF.

CDR3 region: CASSRTPSVNEQFF. As DNA, the CDR3 is TGTGCCAGCAGCCGAACCCCCAGCGTCAATGAGCAGTTCTTC. The rearrangement joins TRBV7-3 to TRBJ2-1; unclear D gene. V gave up 5 bases and J gave up 6 bases, with 14 bases separating them. Looked up from germline, CDR1 is SGHTA and CDR2 is FQGTGA. The CDR3 totals 14 residues.

This clone has just one count. The CDR3 coding sequence is TGCAGTAATACCCGGGACAGGGAACCCATCAGCTCCTACGAGCAGTACTTC. Its translation is CSNTRDREPISSYEQYF. The rearrangement uses TRBV29-1 and TRBJ2-7; 9 nucleotides align to TRBD1. The CDR3 length is 17 residues. Per the germline V gene, CDR1 is SQVTM and CDR2 is ANQGSEA.

The CDR3 DNA reads TGTGCCAGCAGTTACTCGAAGGGAGGTAATGAGCAGTTCTTC. It yields the protein CASSYSKGGNEQFF. The chain carries TRBV6-5 and TRBJ2-1, with D possibly being TRBD2 (6 bases). CDR1 MNHEY and CDR2 SVGAGI come from the germline V gene. V lost 0 bases and J lost 7, with 10 bases in between. CDR3 length equals 14 residues.

The CDR3 region has the DNA TGTGCCAGCAGCATCTGGACTAGGGAAAAGACCCAGTACTTC. This sequence encodes CASSIWTREKTQYF. This chain links TRBV5-4 with TRBJ2-5, with 7 nucleotides matching TRBD2. CDR1 SGHNT and CDR2 YYREEE come from the germline V gene (reference sequence). V was pared by 4 bases and J by 6 bases, with 9 bases of the junction left unmatched. The CDR3 runs 14 residues.

The chain employs TRBV6-5 and TRBJ2-7; 7 positions match TRBD2. CDR1 and CDR2 from the germline V gene are MNHEY and SVGAGI. Trimming removed 4 bases from V and 3 bases from J; junction bases left unmatched: 12. There are 16 residues in the CDR3. Here the CDR3 reads CASSSPAWRENYEQYF. As DNA, the CDR3 is TGTGCCAGCAGTTCCCCCGCCTGGCGGGAGAACTACGAGCAGTACTTC.

The chain is built from TRBV11-1 and TRBJ2-2; 8 nucleotides match TRBD1. This CDR3 has 15 residues. J was trimmed by 7 bases and V by 1 base; bases with no gene match: 5. The germline V gene has CDR1 SGHAT and CDR2 FQDESV (reference sequence). The CDR3 coding sequence is TGTGCCAGCAGCTTAGGCAGGGGGCGAGGCGGGGAGCTGTTTTTT. Protein sequence: CASSLGRGRGGELFF.

The rearrangement links TRBV7-8 to TRBJ1-2, with D hard to call. In germline, CDR1 is SGHVS, CDR2 FQNEAQ. The germline V and J ends were trimmed by 2 bases and 5 bases, with 9 bases remaining between them. The length of the CDR3 is 13 residues. CDR3 coding DNA: TGTGCCAGCAGCTTATTTGACGGGTATGGCTACACCTTC. Protein sequence: CASSLFDGYGYTF.

This clone was counted a few times. This chain uses TRBV5-1 with TRBJ2-1, with 8 nucleotides matching TRBD1. Looked up from germline, CDR1 is SGHRS and CDR2 is YFSETQ. CDR3 length equals 15 residues. Trimming removed 4 bases from V and 7 bases from J; junction bases left unmatched: 10. The CDR3 region has the DNA TGCGCCAGCAGCCCGCTGGGGGACAGGTATAATGAGCAGTTCTTC. Translation: CASSPLGDRYNEQFF.

The chain uses TRBV4-2 and TRBJ2-1; TRBD1 matches at 7 bases. Germline CDR1 LGHNA, CDR2 YNFKEQ. The CDR3 length is 16 residues. After removal of 7 bases from V and 0 bases from J, the junction contained 9 bases not matched to a gene. The DNA for the CDR3 is TGTGCCAGCACCCCAGAGGGGGCCTCCTCCTACAATGAGCAGTTCTTC. As protein: CASTPEGASSYNEQFF.

The chain joins TRBV5-1 to TRBJ2-1; a possible D gene is TRBD2 (5 bases). The V gene lost 4 bases and the J gene lost 9 bases, with 26 bases spanning the gap. In germline, CDR1 is SGHRS, CDR2 YFSETQ. The CDR3 consists of 17 residues. CDR3 loop: CASSQDPAALGSSEQFF. The DNA of the CDR3 is TGCGCCAGCAGCCAAGACCCAGCGGCCCTCGGTAGTTCTGAGCAGTTCTTC.

This chain uses TRBV28 with TRBJ2-3, with 10 bases matching TRBD2. This CDR3 is built from 17 residues. The junction had 11 bases not matched to a gene; V was cut back by 6 bases and J by 2 bases. Germline V gene data show CDR1 as MDHEN and CDR2 as SYDVKM. CDR3 region: CASSDPRTSGYTDTQYF. The CDR3, as DNA: TGTGCCAGCAGCGACCCTAGGACTAGCGGATACACAGATACGCAGTATTTT.

The gene calls are TRBV6-5 and TRBJ2-7, with 9 bases aligning to TRBD1. The V and J ends lost 6 bases and 1 base, in that order; junction bases with no gene match: 4. Germline V gives CDR1 MNHEY, CDR2 SVGAGI. CDR3 length: 14 residues. The CDR3 DNA reads TGTGCCAGCAGCCTCGGACAGGGGTCCTACGAGCAGTACTTC. Residues: CASSLGQGSYEQYF.

This chain connects TRBV28 to TRBJ1-2; TRBD1 might be the D (6 bases). V lost 4 bases and J lost 3, with 27 bases in between. This CDR3 is built from 19 residues. Germline loops: CDR1 MDHEN, CDR2 SYDVKM. CDR3 DNA sequence: TGTGCCAGCAGTTCTCAGGGGTTTAATATGGAGTCTTCACACTATGGCTACACCTTC. Translation: CASSSQGFNMESSHYGYTF.